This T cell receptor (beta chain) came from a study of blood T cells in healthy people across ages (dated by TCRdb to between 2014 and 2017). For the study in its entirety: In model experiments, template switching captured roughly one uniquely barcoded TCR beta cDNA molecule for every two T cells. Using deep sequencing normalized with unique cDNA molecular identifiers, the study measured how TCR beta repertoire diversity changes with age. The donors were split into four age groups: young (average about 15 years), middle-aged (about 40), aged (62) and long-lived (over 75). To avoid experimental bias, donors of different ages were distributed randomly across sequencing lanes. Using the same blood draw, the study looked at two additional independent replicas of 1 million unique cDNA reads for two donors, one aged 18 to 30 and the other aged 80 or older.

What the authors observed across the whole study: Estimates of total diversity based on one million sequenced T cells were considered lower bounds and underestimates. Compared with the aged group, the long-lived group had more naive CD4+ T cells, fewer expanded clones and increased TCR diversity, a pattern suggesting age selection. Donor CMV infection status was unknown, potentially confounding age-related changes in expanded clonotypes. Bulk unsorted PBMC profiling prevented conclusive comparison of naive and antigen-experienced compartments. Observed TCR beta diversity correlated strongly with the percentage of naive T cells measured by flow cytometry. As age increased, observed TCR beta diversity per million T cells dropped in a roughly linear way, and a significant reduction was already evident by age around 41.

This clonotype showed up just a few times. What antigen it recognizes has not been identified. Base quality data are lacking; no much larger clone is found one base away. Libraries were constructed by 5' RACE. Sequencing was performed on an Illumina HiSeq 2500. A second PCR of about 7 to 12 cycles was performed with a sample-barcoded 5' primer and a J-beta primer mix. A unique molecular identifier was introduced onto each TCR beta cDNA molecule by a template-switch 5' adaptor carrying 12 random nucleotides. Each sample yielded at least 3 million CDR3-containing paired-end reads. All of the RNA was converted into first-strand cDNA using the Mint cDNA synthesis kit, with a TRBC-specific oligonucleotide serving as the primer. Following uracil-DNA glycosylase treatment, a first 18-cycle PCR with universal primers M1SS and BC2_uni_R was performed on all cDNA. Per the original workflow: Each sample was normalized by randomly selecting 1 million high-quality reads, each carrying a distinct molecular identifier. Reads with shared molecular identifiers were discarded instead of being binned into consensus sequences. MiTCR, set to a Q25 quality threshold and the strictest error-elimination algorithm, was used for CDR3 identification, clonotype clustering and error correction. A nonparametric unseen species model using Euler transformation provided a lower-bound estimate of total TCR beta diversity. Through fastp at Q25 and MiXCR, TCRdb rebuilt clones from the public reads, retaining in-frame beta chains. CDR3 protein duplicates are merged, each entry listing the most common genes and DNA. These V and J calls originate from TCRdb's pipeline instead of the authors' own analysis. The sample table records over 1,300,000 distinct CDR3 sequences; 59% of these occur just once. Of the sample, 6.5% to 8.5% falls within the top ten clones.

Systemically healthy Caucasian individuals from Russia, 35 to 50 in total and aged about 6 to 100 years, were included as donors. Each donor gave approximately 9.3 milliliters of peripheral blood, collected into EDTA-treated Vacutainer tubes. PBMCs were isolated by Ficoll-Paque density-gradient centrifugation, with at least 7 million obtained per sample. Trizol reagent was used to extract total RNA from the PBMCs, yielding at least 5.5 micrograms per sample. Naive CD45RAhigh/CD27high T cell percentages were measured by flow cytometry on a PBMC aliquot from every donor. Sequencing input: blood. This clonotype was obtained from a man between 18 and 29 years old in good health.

The DNA is as follows: TGTGCCAGCAGCTTAAGTAATTCAAACTATGGCTACACCTTC. Protein translation: CASSLSNSNYGYTF. The V and J segments used are TRBV7-2 and TRBJ1-2, with the D gene uncertain. The CDR3, cysteine through phenylalanine, is 14 amino acids long. The DNA shown is the 42-base CDR3, in frame from base 1. V and J are truncated by 2 bases and 2 bases respectively, leaving an intervening sequence of 9 bases. Looking up the germline V gene yields CDR1 SGHTA and CDR2 FQGNSA.